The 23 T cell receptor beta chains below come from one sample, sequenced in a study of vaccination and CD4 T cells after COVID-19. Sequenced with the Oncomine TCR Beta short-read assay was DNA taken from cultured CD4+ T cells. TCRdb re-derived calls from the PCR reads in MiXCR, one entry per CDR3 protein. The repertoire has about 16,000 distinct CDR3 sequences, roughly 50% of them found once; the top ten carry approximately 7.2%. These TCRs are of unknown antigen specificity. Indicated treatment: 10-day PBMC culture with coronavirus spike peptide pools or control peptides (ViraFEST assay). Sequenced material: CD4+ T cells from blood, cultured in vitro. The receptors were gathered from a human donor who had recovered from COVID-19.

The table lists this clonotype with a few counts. The CDR3 is CASSLEPTGFVSYEQYF. The CDR3 DNA follows: TGTGCCAGCAGCTTGGAGCCCACAGGGTTCGTCTCCTACGAGCAGTACTTC. V gene TRBV7-2 combines with J gene TRBJ2-7, with D possibly matching TRBD1 (6 bases). CDR1 SGHTA and CDR2 FQGNSA come from the germline V gene. V lost 3 bases, J lost 0 bases, and 18 bases lay in between. The CDR3 contains 17 residues.

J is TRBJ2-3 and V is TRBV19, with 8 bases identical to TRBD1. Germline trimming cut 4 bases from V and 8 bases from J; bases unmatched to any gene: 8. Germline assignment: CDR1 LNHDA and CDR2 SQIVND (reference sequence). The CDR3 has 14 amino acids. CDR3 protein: CASSNTRGLGTQYF. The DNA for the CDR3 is TGTGCCAGTAGTAACACCAGGGGGCTTGGTACGCAGTATTTT.

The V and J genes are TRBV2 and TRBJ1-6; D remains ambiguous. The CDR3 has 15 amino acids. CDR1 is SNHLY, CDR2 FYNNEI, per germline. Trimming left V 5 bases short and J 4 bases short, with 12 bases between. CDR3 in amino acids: CASSPSDSYNSPLHF. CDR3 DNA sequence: TGTGCCAGCAGTCCTTCGGATTCATATAATTCACCCCTCCACTTT. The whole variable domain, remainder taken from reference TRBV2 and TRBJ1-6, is EPEVTQTPSHQVTQMGQEVILRCVPISNHLYFYWYRQILGQKVEFLVSFYNNEISEKSEIFDDQFSVERPDGSNFTLKIRSTKLEDSAMYFCASSPSDSYNSPLHFGNGTRLTVT.

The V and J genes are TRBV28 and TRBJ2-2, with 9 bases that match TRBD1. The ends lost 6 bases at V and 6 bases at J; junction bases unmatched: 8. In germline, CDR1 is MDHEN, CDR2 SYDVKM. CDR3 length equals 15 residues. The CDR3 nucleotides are TGTGCCAGCAGAAAACAGGGGGCTTGGTCCGGGGAGCTGTTTTTT. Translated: CASRKQGAWSGELFF.

CDR3 coding DNA: TGTGCCAGCAGCTTAGGACTAGCGGTCCAAGAGACCCAGTACTTC. Amino acids: CASSLGLAVQETQYF. The J gene is TRBJ2-5, the V gene TRBV7-6; 9 bases align to TRBD2. The junction had 1 base not matched to a gene; V was cut back by 1 base and J by 1 base. Germline V gene data show CDR1 as SGHVS and CDR2 as FNYEAQ. The CDR3 runs to 15 residues.

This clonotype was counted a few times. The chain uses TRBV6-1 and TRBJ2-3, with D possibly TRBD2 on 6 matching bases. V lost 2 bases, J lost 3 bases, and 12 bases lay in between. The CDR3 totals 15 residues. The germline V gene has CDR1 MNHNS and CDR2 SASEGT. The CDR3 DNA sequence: TGTGCCAGCAGTGAACAACCTCGGGAGACAGATACGCAGTATTTT. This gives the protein CASSEQPRETDTQYF.

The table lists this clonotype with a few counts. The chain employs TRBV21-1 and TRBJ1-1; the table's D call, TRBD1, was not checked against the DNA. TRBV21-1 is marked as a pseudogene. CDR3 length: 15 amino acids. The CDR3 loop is CASSGNRGMNTEAFF. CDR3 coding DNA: TGTGCCAGCAGCGGTAACCGGGGGATGAACACTGAAGCTTTCTTT.

The CDR3 coding sequence is TGCAGTGCTAGAGATCCCCGACTAGCGGGAAAACACAATGAGCAGTTCTTC. It is translated as CSARDPRLAGKHNEQFF. The J gene is TRBJ2-1, the V gene TRBV20-1; TRBD2 aligns across 11 bases. Germline V gives CDR1 DFQATT, CDR2 SNEGSKA (reference sequence). With V trimmed by 0 bases and J by 5 bases, 9 bases remained unmatched. The CDR3 contains 17 residues.

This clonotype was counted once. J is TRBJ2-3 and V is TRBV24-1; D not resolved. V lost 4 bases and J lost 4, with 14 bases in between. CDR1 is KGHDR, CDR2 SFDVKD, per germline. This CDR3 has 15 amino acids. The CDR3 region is CATSEPGSASDTQYF. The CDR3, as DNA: TGTGCCACCAGTGAACCAGGTAGTGCATCAGATACGCAGTATTTT.

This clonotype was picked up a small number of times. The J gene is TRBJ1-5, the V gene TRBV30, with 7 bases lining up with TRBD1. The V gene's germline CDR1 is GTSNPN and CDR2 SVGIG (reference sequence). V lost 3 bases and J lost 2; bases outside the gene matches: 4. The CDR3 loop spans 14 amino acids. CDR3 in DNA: TGTGCCTGGAGCCACGGACAGGGCAATCAGCCCCAGCATTTT. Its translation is CAWSHGQGNQPQHF.

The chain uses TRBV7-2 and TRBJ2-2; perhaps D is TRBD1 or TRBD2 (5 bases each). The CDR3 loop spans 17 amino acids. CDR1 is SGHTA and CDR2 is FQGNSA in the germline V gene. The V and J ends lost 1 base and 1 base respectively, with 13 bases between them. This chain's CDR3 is CASSLVGTPENTGELFF. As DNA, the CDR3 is TGTGCCAGCAGCTTAGTTGGGACCCCAGAGAACACCGGGGAGCTGTTTTTT.

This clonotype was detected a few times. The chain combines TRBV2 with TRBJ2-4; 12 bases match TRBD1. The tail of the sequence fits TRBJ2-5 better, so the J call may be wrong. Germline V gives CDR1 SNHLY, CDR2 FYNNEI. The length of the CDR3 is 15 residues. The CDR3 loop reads CASSPGQGALETQYF. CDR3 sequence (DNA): TGTGCCAGCAGCCCGGGACAGGGGGCATTGGAGACCCAGTACTTC.

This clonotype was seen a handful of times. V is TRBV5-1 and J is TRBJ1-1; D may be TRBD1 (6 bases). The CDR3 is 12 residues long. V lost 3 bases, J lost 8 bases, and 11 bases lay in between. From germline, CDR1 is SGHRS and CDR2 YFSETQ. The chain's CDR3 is CASSSGQYEAFF. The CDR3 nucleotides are TGCGCCAGCAGCTCCGGACAGTACGAAGCTTTCTTT.

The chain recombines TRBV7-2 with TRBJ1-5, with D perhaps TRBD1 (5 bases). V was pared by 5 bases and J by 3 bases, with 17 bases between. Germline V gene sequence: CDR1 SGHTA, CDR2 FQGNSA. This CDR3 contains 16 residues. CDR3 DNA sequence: TGTGCCAGCAGCCAAGGGAGCAGGGTGTCCAATCAGCCCCAGCATTTT. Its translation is CASSQGSRVSNQPQHF.

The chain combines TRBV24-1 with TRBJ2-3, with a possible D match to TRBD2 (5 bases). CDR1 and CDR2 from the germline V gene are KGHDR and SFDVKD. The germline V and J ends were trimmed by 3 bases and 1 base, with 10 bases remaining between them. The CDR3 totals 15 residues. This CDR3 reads CATSDPSRRTDTQYF. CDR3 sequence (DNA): TGTGCCACCAGTGATCCTAGCAGACGCACAGATACGCAGTATTTT.

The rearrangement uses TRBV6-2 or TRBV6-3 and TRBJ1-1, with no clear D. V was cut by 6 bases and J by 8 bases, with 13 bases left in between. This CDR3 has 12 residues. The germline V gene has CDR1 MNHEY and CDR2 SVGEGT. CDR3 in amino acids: CASRTEKAEAFF. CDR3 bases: TGTGCCAGCAGAACGGAAAAAGCCGAAGCTTTCTTT.

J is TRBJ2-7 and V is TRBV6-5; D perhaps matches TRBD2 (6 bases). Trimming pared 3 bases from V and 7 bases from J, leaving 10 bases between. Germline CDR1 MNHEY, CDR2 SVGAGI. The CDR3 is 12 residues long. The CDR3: CASSYGGSEQYF. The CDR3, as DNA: TGTGCCAGCAGTTATGGAGGGAGTGAGCAGTACTTC.

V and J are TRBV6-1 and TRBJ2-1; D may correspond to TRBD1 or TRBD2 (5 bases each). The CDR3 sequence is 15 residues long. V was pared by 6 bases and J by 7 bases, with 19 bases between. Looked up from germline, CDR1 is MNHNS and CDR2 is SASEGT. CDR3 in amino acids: CASSTTWDHGNEQFF. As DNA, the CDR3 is TGTGCCAGCAGCACCACCTGGGACCATGGGAATGAGCAGTTCTTC.

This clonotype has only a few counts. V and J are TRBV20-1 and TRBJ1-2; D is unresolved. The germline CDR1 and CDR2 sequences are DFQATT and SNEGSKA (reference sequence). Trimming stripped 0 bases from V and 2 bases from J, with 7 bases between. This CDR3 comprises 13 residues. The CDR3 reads CSARDVQNYGYTF. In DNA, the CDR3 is TGCAGTGCTAGAGATGTACAGAACTATGGCTACACCTTC.

The CDR3 loop reads CASSFGLYGKAFF. The CDR3 region has the DNA TGTGCCAGCAGCTTCGGCCTATATGGTAAAGCTTTCTTT. The gene calls are TRBV7-2 and TRBJ1-1; D unclear. CDR3 size: 13 residues. The germline V and J ends were trimmed by 3 bases and 9 bases, with 14 bases remaining between them. CDR1 is SGHTA and CDR2 is FQGNSA in the germline V gene. Filled out from reference TRBV7-2 and TRBJ1-1, the complete variable domain reads GAGVSQSPSNKVTEKGKDVELRCDPISGHTALYWYRQSLGQGLEFLIYFQGNSAPDKSGLPSDRFSAERTGGSVSTLTIQRTQQEDSAVYLCASSFGLYGKAFFGQGTRLTVV.

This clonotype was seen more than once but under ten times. The CDR3 DNA reads as TGTGCCAGCACCAAGGATAGGGGGAGCTCTGGAAACACCATATATTTT. The encoded protein is CASTKDRGSSGNTIYF. This chain connects TRBV6-1 to TRBJ1-3; maybe TRBD1 (6 bases). Germline loops: CDR1 MNHNS, CDR2 SASEGT. Deletions cut 7 bases from V and 0 bases from J, with 16 bases between. CDR3 length: 16 amino acids.

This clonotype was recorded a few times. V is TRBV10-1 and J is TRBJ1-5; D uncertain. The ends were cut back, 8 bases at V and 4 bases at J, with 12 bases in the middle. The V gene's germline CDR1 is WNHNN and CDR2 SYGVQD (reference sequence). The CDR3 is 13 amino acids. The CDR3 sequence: CASQKDGNQPQHF. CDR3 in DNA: TGCGCCAGCCAAAAGGACGGTAATCAGCCCCAGCATTTT.

In DNA form, the CDR3 reads TGTGCCAGCAGCGGACGGACGAGGGACTATGGCTACACCTTC. Translation: CASSGRTRDYGYTF. This chain connects TRBV7-9 to TRBJ1-2; no clear D. The CDR3 runs 14 residues. In germline, CDR1 is SEHNR, CDR2 FQNEAQ (reference sequence). Trimming cost V 5 bases and J 3 bases, with 13 bases left between them.